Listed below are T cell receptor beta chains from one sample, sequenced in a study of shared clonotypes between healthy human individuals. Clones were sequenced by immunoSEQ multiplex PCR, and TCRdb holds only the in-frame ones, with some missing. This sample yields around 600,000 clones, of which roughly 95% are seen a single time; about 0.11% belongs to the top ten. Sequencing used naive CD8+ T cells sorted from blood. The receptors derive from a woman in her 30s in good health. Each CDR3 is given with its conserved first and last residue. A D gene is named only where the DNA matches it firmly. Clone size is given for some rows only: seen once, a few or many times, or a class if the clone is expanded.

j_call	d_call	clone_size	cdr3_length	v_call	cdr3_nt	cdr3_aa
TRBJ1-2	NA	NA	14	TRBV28	TGTGCCAGCAGTTTATTGCAGGGATCGAGTGGCTACACCTTC	CASSLLQGSSGYTF
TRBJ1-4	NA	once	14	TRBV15	TGTGCCACTAGCGTAGGTCTTCCCAGGGAAAAACTGTTTTTT	CATSVGLPREKLFF
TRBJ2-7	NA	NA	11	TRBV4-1	TGCGCCAGCAGCCACGGGAACGAGCAGTACTTC	CASSHGNEQYF
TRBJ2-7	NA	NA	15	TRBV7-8	TGTGCCAGCACTCGCAACCAAGGACAGAAGTACGAGCAGTACTTC	CASTRNQGQKYEQYF
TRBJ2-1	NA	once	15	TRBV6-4	TGTGCCAGCAGTGATTTCGGGGGCAATGTGTATGAGCAGTTCTTC	CASSDFGGNVYEQFF
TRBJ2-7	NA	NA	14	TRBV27	TGTGCCAGCAGTTTATCGTCAGGGCCATACGAGCAGTACTTC	CASSLSSGPYEQYF
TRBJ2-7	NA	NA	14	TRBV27	TGTGCCAGCAGTTTGATAATAGACTCCTACGAGCAGTACTTC	CASSLIIDSYEQYF
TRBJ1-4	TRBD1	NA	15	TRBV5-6	TGTGCCAGCAGCTTGGAGGGACAGGCTAGGGAAAAACTGTTTTTT	CASSLEGQAREKLFF
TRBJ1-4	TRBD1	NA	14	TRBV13	TGTGCCAGCAGCCCGGGACAGGGGGACGAAAAACTGTTTTTT	CASSPGQGDEKLFF
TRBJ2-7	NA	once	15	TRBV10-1	TGCGCCAGCAGTGATGGCCTCCCCCCGCCCGGCGAGCAGTACTTC	CASSDGLPPPGEQYF